This section outlines one T cell receptor (beta chain) sequence together with its context. Antigen specificity is unknown. The sample comes from a study of blood T cells in healthy people across ages. Broader study findings: It was the long-lived donors that had more naive CD4+ cells and higher diversity than aged donors. Expanded clonotype shifts may have been confounded, as the donors had an unknown CMV status.

There were healthy Caucasian individuals from Russia, aged 6 to 90, serving as donors. Sample-barcoded 5' priming and a J-beta primer mix drove a second PCR of roughly 7 to 11 cycles. Every sample returned 2.5 million or more CDR3-containing paired-end reads. Using its own MiXCR run on the 5' RACE reads, TCRdb lists one record per CDR3 protein. The data hold about 730,000 distinct CDR3 sequences, with approximately 43% observed a single time. V was cut by 4 bases and J by 8 bases, with 9 bases left in between. The CDR3 spans 12 residues. Germline V lookup: CDR1 ENHRY, CDR2 SYGVKD. V gene TRBV10-3 combines with J gene TRBJ2-1; D could derive from TRBD1 or TRBD2 (5 bases each). This clonotype was sampled from a woman in her sixties or seventies in good health. Sequencing was done on a sample of blood. CDR3 region: CAISGVGDEQFF. DNA for the CDR3: TGTGCCATCAGTGGAGTGGGGGATGAGCAGTTCTTC.